The sequence of this T cell receptor (beta chain) was determined in a study of CD8 T cells in ankylosing spondylitis. TCRdb itself ran the 5' RACE reads through MiXCR, one entry per CDR3 protein. The table has about 300,000 distinct CDR3 sequences, about a fifth seen once. The germline gives CDR1 DFQATT, CDR2 SNEGSKA (reference sequence). The CDR3 covers 15 residues. This clonotype was observed a handful of times. This TCR was recovered from a female donor with ankylosing spondylitis or in good health (not recorded which). The chain joins TRBV20-1 to TRBJ2-1, with TRBD2 identical over 13 bases. Specimen: blood, either unsorted or a sorted T cell fraction (not recorded which). The CDR3 reads CSVLPGLAGYNEQFF. CDR3 in DNA: TGCAGCGTCCTTCCGGGACTAGCGGGATACAATGAGCAGTTCTTC.